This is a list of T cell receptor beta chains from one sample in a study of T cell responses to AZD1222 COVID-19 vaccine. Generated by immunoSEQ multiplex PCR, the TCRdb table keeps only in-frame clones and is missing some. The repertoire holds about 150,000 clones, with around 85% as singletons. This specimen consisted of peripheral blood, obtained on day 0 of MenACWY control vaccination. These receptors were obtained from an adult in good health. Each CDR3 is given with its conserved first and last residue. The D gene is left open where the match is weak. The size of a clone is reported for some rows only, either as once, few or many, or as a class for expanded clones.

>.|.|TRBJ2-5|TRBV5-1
CASLGGAETQYF
TGCGCCAGCTTAGGGGGAGCGGAGACCCAGTACTTC
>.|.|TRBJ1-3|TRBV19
CASRTQTGENTIYF
TGTGCCAGTCGAACCCAGACCGGAGAGAACACCATATATTTT
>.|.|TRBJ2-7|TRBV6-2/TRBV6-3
CASSGWTAEQYF
TGTGCCAGCAGTGGATGGACAGCCGAGCAGTACTTC
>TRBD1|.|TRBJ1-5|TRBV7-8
CASSKDSGTGGGNQPQHF
TGTGCCAGCAGCAAAGACTCCGGGACAGGGGGCGGCAATCAGCCCCAGCATTTT
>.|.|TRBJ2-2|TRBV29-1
CSVERKGGDTGELFF
TGCAGCGTTGAGCGCAAAGGGGGGGACACCGGGGAGCTGTTTTTT
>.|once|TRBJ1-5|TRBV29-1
CSVKVDERGVGNQPQHF
TGCAGCGTTAAAGTCGACGAGAGGGGGGTAGGCAATCAGCCCCAGCATTTT
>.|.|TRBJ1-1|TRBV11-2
CASSRSGGWGNTEAFF
TGTGCCAGCAGCCGATCGGGGGGCTGGGGGAACACTGAAGCTTTCTTT
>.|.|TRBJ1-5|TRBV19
CASTYRNNQPQHF
TGTGCCAGTACCTACCGAAACAATCAGCCCCAGCATTTT
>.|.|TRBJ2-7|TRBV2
CASSEKGRDSYEQYF
TGTGCCAGCAGTGAAAAGGGACGCGATTCCTACGAGCAGTACTTC
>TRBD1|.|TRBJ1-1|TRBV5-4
CASKAPTGGISEAFF
TGTGCCAGCAAGGCCCCGACAGGGGGCATATCTGAAGCTTTCTTT
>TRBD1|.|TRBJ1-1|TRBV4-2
CASSPQGAPNIEAFF
TGTGCCAGCAGCCCGCAGGGGGCGCCTAATATTGAAGCTTTCTTT
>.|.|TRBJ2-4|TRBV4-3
CASSQMLAKNIQYF
TGCGCCAGCAGCCAAATGCTAGCCAAAAACATTCAGTACTTC
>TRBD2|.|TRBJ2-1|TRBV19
CASMNNGLAGDEQFF
TGTGCCAGTATGAACAACGGACTAGCCGGGGATGAGCAGTTCTTC
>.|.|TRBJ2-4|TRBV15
CATSRGDTQNIQYF
TGTGCCACCAGCAGAGGGGACACTCAAAACATTCAGTACTTC
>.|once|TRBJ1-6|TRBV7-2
CASSQSGVPPLHF
TGTGCCAGCAGCCAAAGCGGGGTGCCACCCCTCCACTTT
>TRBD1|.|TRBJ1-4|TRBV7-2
CASSSSIWDRSNEKLFF
TGTGCCAGCAGCTCATCGATTTGGGACAGATCTAATGAAAAACTGTTTTTT
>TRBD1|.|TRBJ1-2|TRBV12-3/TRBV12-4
CASSPDRGGYTF
TGTGCCAGCAGTCCGGACAGGGGTGGCTACACCTTC
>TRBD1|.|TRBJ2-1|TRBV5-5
CASSQGQSYGDEQFF
TGTGCCAGCAGCCAGGGACAGTCCTACGGGGATGAGCAGTTCTTC
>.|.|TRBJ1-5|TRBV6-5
CASSSLHTRDQPQHF
TGTGCCAGCAGTTCGCTCCACACGAGGGATCAGCCCCAGCATTTT
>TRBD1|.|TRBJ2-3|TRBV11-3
CASSSRQGSSTDTQYF
TGTGCCAGCAGCTCCCGACAGGGTAGTAGCACAGATACGCAGTATTTT
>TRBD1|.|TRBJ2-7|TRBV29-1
CSVARDRDPGSGDEQYF
TGCAGCGTGGCAAGGGACAGGGACCCAGGGTCGGGAGACGAGCAGTACTTC
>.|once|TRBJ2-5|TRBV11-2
CASSFYASQETQYF
TGTGCCAGCAGCTTTTATGCTTCTCAAGAGACCCAGTACTTC
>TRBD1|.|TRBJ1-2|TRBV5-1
CASSLVQGGDYGYTF
TGCGCCAGCAGCTTGGTCCAGGGGGGTGACTATGGCTACACCTTC
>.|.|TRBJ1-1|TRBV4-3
CASSQDTGVNTEAFF
TGCGCCAGCAGCCAAGATACTGGGGTTAACACTGAAGCTTTCTTT
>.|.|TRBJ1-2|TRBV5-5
CASSPSWGQSGNYGYTF
TGTGCCAGCAGCCCATCATGGGGGCAAAGTGGAAACTATGGCTACACCTTC
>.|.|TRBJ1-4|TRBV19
CASSIDLDAQKLFF
TGTGCCAGTAGTATTGATTTGGACGCCCAAAAACTGTTTTTT
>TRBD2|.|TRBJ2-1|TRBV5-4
CASSPSGLAGFNEQFF
TGTGCCAGCAGCCCATCGGGACTAGCGGGGTTCAATGAGCAGTTCTTC
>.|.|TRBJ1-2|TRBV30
CAWRRPPGIYGYTF
TGTGCCTGGAGACGGCCGCCAGGGATCTATGGCTACACCTTC
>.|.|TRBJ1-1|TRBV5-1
CASSMQTGLNTEAFF
TGCGCCAGCAGCATGCAGACAGGCCTGAACACTGAAGCTTTCTTT
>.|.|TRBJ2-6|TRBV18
CASSPLDSFSGANVLTF
TGTGCCAGCTCACCTTTAGACAGCTTCTCTGGGGCCAACGTCCTGACTTTC
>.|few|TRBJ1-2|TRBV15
CATSPRQEGPGYTF
TGTGCCACCAGCCCACGACAGGAGGGGCCTGGCTACACCTTC
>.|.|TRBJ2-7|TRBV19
CASSPGVNEQYF
TGTGCCAGTAGTCCAGGGGTCAACGAGCAGTACTTC
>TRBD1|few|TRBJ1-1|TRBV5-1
CASSLGQGAGNTEAFF
TGCGCCAGCAGCTTGGGACAGGGGGCCGGGAACACTGAAGCTTTCTTT
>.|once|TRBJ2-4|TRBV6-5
CASSYEGVGAKNIQYF
TGTGCCAGCAGTTACGAAGGGGTCGGGGCCAAAAACATTCAGTACTTC
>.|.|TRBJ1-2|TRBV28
CASSLHSAGQTYGYTF
TGTGCCAGCAGTTTACACTCAGCCGGGCAGACCTATGGCTACACCTTC
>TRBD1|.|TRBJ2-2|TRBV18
CASSPPKGAVGGELFF
TGTGCCAGCTCACCCCCCAAGGGGGCTGTCGGCGGGGAGCTGTTTTTT
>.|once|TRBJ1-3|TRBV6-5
CAKEGRGTTIYF
TGTGCCAAAGAGGGGCGGGGGACGACCATATATTTT
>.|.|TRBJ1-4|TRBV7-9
CASSLESRANEKLFF
TGTGCCAGCAGCTTAGAATCGAGGGCTAATGAAAAACTGTTTTTT
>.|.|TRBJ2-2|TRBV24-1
CASSHFNTGELFF
TGTGCCAGCAGCCACTTCAACACCGGGGAGCTGTTTTTT
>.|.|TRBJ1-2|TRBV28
CASSSSLGYGYTF
TGTGCCAGCAGTTCCTCCTTGGGTTATGGCTACACCTTC
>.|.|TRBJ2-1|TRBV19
CASSMGDSYNEQFF
TGTGCCAGTAGCATGGGGGACTCCTACAATGAGCAGTTCTTC